Sequencing of this TCR beta chain was carried out in a study of blood T cells in healthy people across ages. About the research overall: About one barcoded beta molecule was captured per two T cells (by template switching). Whole-study findings and limits: Fewer expanded clones and more diversity marked long-lived versus aged donors.

Concerning this clonotype: Its specificity is not known.

CDR1 and CDR2 (germline): LNHDA, SQIVND (reference sequence). After removal of 3 bases from V and 7 bases from J, the junction contained 6 bases not matched to a gene. This CDR3 is 14 amino acids long. With each sample, at least 5 micrograms of total RNA were extracted. Next came a second PCR, run for about 6 to 11 cycles, which used a sample-barcoded 5' primer along with a J-beta primer mix. MiXCR, applied by TCRdb to the 5' RACE reads, yields one record per CDR3 protein. Of some 700,000 distinct CDR3 sequences listed, about 24% are singletons. The V gene is TRBV19, the J gene TRBJ1-2; the match to TRBD1 covers 9 bases. What was sequenced was blood. The TCR comes from a man aged 70-80 years in good health. The CDR3 region is CASSIVGTGSGYTF. The CDR3 DNA follows: TGTGCCAGTAGTATCGTCGGGACAGGGAGTGGCTACACCTTC.